These 18 T cell receptor beta chains came from one sample sequenced in a study of Ad26.COV2.S vaccination and SARS-CoV-2 variants. Clones were sequenced by immunoSEQ multiplex PCR, and TCRdb holds only the in-frame ones, with some missing. This sample has around 450,000 clones; 85% to 90% occur once, and the top ten carry about 2.5%. Treatment in this sample: 15 to 20 received Ad26.COV2.S at low or high dose, single or two shots; 5 received placebo; per-sample allocation not given. Material that was analyzed had been drawn on day 63 after the first vaccine or placebo injection. Sequenced material: peripheral blood, taken in a trial of Ad26.COV2.S vaccine versus placebo. These receptors all come from a person aged 18-60 years who received the Ad26.COV2.S COVID-19 vaccine or a placebo.

The chain combines TRBV10-3 with TRBJ1-2; TRBD1 matches 7 bases. CDR1 ENHRY and CDR2 SYGVKD come from the germline V gene. The CDR3 sequence is 12 residues long. V trimming: 5 bases; J trimming: 6 bases; junction bases outside the gene matches: 3. CDR3 nucleotide sequence: TGTGCCATCAGTCCACAGGGGAATGGCTACACCTTC. This codes for CAISPQGNGYTF.

The V and J genes are TRBV29-1 and TRBJ2-5; D possibly uses TRBD1 or TRBD2 (8 bases each). V lost 4 bases and J lost 5, with 17 bases in between. Germline V gene lookup returns CDR1 SQVTM and CDR2 ANQGSEA. The CDR3 has 14 residues. This CDR3 reads CSVGGGTGRETQYF. The CDR3 DNA is TGCAGCGTTGGCGGGGGGACAGGCCGGGAGACCCAGTACTTC.

V gene TRBV2 combines with J gene TRBJ2-3; D remains ambiguous. Germline V lookup: CDR1 SNHLY, CDR2 FYNNEI. The V end lost 8 bases, the J end lost 4 bases, and 10 bases lay between the germline ends. The CDR3 extends over 12 amino acids. The CDR3 region is CASGPLPDTQYF. The CDR3 nucleotides read TGTGCCAGCGGTCCTCTTCCAGATACGCAGTATTTT.

V and J are TRBV6-1 and TRBJ2-3; 12 bases align to TRBD2. This CDR3 has 16 residues. The germline gives CDR1 MNHNS, CDR2 SASEGT. Germline trimming cut 4 bases from V and 5 bases from J; bases unmatched to any gene: 7. Here the CDR3 DNA reads TGTGCCAGCAGTGGCCCTAGCGGGAGGGGCCTAGATACGCAGTATTTT. Its translation: CASSGPSGRGLDTQYF.

The CDR3 DNA reads TGTGCCAGCAGTTTCCCAGGCCTCGGTGAGGACGTC. The encoded protein is CASSFPGLGEDV. The chain has TRBV27 and TRBJ2-7, with D unresolved. CDR3 length: 12 residues. Germline V gene data show CDR1 as MNHEY and CDR2 as SMNVEV (reference sequence).

V and J are TRBV2 and TRBJ2-1; D gene unclear. Germline-derived CDR1 and CDR2 are SNHLY and FYNNEI. CDR3 length equals 14 residues. With 8 bases removed from V and 9 bases from J, the gap between germline ends came to 20 bases. CDR3 loop: CASVQSEKRIEQFF. The CDR3 DNA sequence: TGTGCCAGCGTACAGTCCGAAAAACGAATTGAGCAGTTCTTC.

V usage is TRBV4-2 and J usage is TRBJ2-2, with D uncertain. Trimming removed 0 bases from V and 6 bases from J, with 17 bases in between. The germline CDR1 and CDR2 sequences are LGHNA and YNFKEQ. The CDR3 length is 17 residues. The CDR3 region is CASSQDIRPIRSGELFF. DNA for the CDR3: TGTGCCAGCAGCCAAGATATTAGGCCTATTCGGTCCGGGGAGCTGTTTTTT.

The rearrangement uses TRBV21-1 and TRBJ1-5. TRBV21-1 is an annotated pseudogene. This CDR3 has 14 amino acids. The CDR3 spells CASSKVGENQPQHF. CDR3 in DNA: TGTGCCAGCAGCAAAGTGGGGGAGAATCAGCCCCAGCATTTT.

The chain uses TRBV9 and TRBJ2-7, with a possible D match to TRBD1 (5 bases). This CDR3 has 14 residues. Germline V gives CDR1 SGDLS, CDR2 YYNGEE. Trimming pared 0 bases from V and 5 bases from J, leaving 12 bases between. The CDR3 protein is CASSVESQGHEQYF. The CDR3 nucleotides read TGTGCCAGCAGCGTAGAGTCCCAGGGTCACGAGCAGTACTTC.

The chain combines TRBV19 with TRBJ1-5; 9 positions agree with TRBD1. This CDR3 comprises 14 residues. V lost 5 bases to trimming and J lost 4 bases; unmatched junction nucleotides: 3. Germline CDR1 LNHDA, CDR2 SQIVND (reference sequence). CDR3 nucleotides: TGTGCCAGTAGTTTGACAGGGGGAAATCAGCCCCAGCATTTT. Its translation: CASSLTGGNQPQHF.

The chain recombines TRBV28 with TRBJ1-1; the D is unclear. The CDR3 consists of 14 residues. V lost 5 bases and J lost 6, with 16 bases in between. Germline assignment: CDR1 MDHEN and CDR2 SYDVKM. The CDR3 loop reads CASSPQRDLSEAFF. CDR3 in DNA: TGTGCCAGCAGTCCTCAAAGGGATCTCTCTGAAGCTTTCTTT.

The chain combines TRBV5-1 with TRBJ1-4, with 9 bases identical to TRBD1. CDR3 length equals 14 residues. Germline CDR1 SGHRS, CDR2 YFSETQ. V shed 3 bases and J 6 bases; nucleotides not matched to a gene: 3. In DNA, the CDR3 is TGCGCCAGCAGCTCCGGGACAGGGTATGAAAAACTGTTTTTT. It encodes CASSSGTGYEKLFF.

This sequence joins TRBV29-1 and TRBJ2-1, with 10 nucleotides matching TRBD2. J lost 7 bases, V lost 6 bases, and 9 bases had no gene match. The CDR3 totals 14 residues. Germline-derived CDR1 and CDR2 are SQVTM and ANQGSEA. CDR3 region: CSVKKASGRNEQFF. The CDR3 DNA sequence: TGCAGCGTGAAGAAGGCTAGCGGGAGAAATGAGCAGTTCTTC.

The chain uses TRBV5-6 and TRBJ1-5, with a tentative D call TRBD1 (5 bases). CDR3 length: 12 amino acids. Looked up from germline, CDR1 is SGHDT and CDR2 is YYEEEE. V gave up 4 bases and J gave up 7 bases, with 9 bases separating them. CDR3 sequence (DNA): TGTGCCAGCAGCAACACAGGCCAGCCCCAGCATTTT. Its translation is CASSNTGQPQHF.

The chain couples TRBV9 to TRBJ1-2; 11 bases fit TRBD1. V dropped 4 bases and J dropped 4; count of bases not matched to a gene: 3. Looked up from germline, CDR1 is SGDLS and CDR2 is YYNGEE. This CDR3 has 14 residues. In DNA, the CDR3 is TGTGCCAGCAGCAGGGACAGGGGGTTCTATGGCTACACCTTC. Its translation: CASSRDRGFYGYTF.

This clone appeared a few times. The rearrangement uses TRBV7-3 and TRBJ2-3, with 12 bases matching TRBD2. This CDR3 comprises 17 residues. CDR1 and CDR2 from the germline V gene are SGHTA and FQGTGA. J gave up 6 bases and V 5 bases, and 12 bases lay outside the gene matches. The CDR3 region is CASSQPQLAGGGDTQYF. The CDR3 DNA reads as TGTGCCAGCAGCCAACCCCAACTAGCGGGGGGCGGGGATACGCAGTATTTT.

This clone appeared once. The chain has TRBV5-1 and TRBJ1-4, with D tentatively TRBD1 (6 bases). V lost 6 bases and J lost 0, with 15 bases in between. This CDR3 is built from 16 residues. CDR1 SGHRS and CDR2 YFSETQ come from the germline V gene. In DNA, the CDR3 is TGCGCCAGCAACACATCCGGGGGCGCAACTAATGAAAAACTGTTTTTT. Encoded protein: CASNTSGGATNEKLFF.

The DNA of the CDR3 is TGTGCCAGCAGCTTTGTGGGTAACACAGATACGCAGTATTTT. Encoded protein: CASSFVGNTDTQYF. The chain carries TRBV7-6 and TRBJ2-3; D is unresolved. This CDR3 has 14 residues. Deletions cut 3 bases from V and 2 bases from J, with 9 bases between. Germline CDR1 is SGHVS and CDR2 is FNYEAQ.